One and the same sample provided the 19 T cell receptor beta chains below, sequenced in a study of T cells after yellow fever vaccination. TCRdb recomputed calls from the 5' RACE reads with MiXCR, one row per CDR3 protein. The sample consists of about 130,000 distinct CDR3 sequences, about 6.9% of them appearing once. This sample comprised CD4+ T cells sorted from PBMCs, obtained 10 days after the yellow fever booster vaccination. The receptors were sampled from a man aged 25-45 years who received the YFV17D yellow fever vaccine.

This clonotype was found many times. The CDR3 bases are TGTGCCAGCAGTCGCCGACAGAGCTCCTATAATTCACCCCTCCACTTT. This sequence encodes CASSRRQSSYNSPLHF. The chain couples TRBV6-5 to TRBJ1-6; tentative D call: TRBD1 (5 bases). The CDR3 covers 16 residues. Germline V gene data show CDR1 as MNHEY and CDR2 as SVGAGI. V lost 5 bases to trimming and J lost 0 bases, with 11 bases between them.

This clonotype was detected a few times. The V and J genes are TRBV10-1 and TRBJ2-1; D possibly corresponds to TRBD2 (5 bases). Deletions cut 2 bases from V and 9 bases from J, with 11 bases between. The CDR3 runs 13 residues. Germline V lookup: CDR1 WNHNN, CDR2 SYGVQD (reference sequence). The CDR3, as DNA: TGCGCCAGCAGTGAGGGTTTCCGGGGTGAGCAGTTCTTC. It translates to CASSEGFRGEQFF.

There are many counts of this clonotype. This chain connects TRBV7-2 to TRBJ2-1; no definite D call. The V gene's germline CDR1 is SGHTA and CDR2 FQGNSA. The CDR3 is 13 amino acids. V was trimmed by 2 bases and J by 5 bases, leaving 7 bases between them. The CDR3 DNA sequence: TGTGCCAGCAGCTTAACCCGGGACAATGAGCAGTTCTTC. This encodes CASSLTRDNEQFF.

This clonotype appeared many times. The chain has TRBV29-1 and TRBJ2-3; 12 nucleotides agree with TRBD2. The CDR3 is 16 amino acids. The V and J ends lost 8 bases and 1 base, in that order; junction bases with no gene match: 10. CDR1 is SQVTM, CDR2 ANQGSEA, per germline. CDR3 loop: CSLGLAGKGGTDTQYF. CDR3 bases: TGCAGCCTAGGACTAGCGGGGAAAGGAGGCACAGATACGCAGTATTTT.

This clonotype was seen many times. The chain employs TRBV5-1 and TRBJ2-3; 9 nucleotides agree with TRBD2. The CDR3 has 16 amino acids. V lost 0 bases, J lost 6 bases, and 8 bases stayed unmatched. Germline CDR1 SGHRS, CDR2 YFSETQ. Written as DNA, the CDR3 is TGCGCCAGCAGCTTGGAGGCTAGCGGGGCCTGGGATACGCAGTATTTT. Translated, it gives CASSLEASGAWDTQYF. Complete variable domain (other parts from reference TRBV5-1 and TRBJ2-3): KAGVTQTPRYLIKTRGQQVTLSCSPISGHRSVSWYQQTPGQGLQFLFEYFSETQRNKGNFPGRFSGRQFSNSRSEMNVSTLELGDSALYLCASSLEASGAWDTQYFGPGTRLTVL.

The CDR3 region has the DNA TGTGCCATGAGCCCCGGGCTAGCGGGAGATGCTCTTAGCACAGATACGCAGTATTTT. It translates to CAMSPGLAGDALSTDTQYF. The rearrangement joins TRBV4-2 to TRBJ2-3, with TRBD2 matching over 10 bases. The V gene end was trimmed by 10 bases and the J gene end by 0 bases; junction bases not matched to a gene: 19. Germline V lookup: CDR1 LGHNA, CDR2 YNFKEQ. There are 19 residues in the CDR3.

This clonotype was counted at least ten times. The CDR3 nucleotides read TGCGCCAGCAGCTTGAGCGGGGACTCCTACAATGAGCAGTTCTTC. Encoded protein: CASSLSGDSYNEQFF. The V call is TRBV5-1, the J call TRBJ2-1; 7 bases line up with TRBD2. This CDR3 contains 15 residues. Germline CDR1 reads SGHRS; CDR2 reads YFSETQ. The V segment lost 1 base and the J segment 0 bases; nucleotides outside the gene matches: 1.

This clonotype was seen many times. V and J are TRBV7-2 and TRBJ1-5; D gene uncertain. This CDR3 region has 13 residues. Trimming removed 5 bases at V and 5 bases at J, with 10 bases between. CDR1 and CDR2 (germline): SGHTA, FQGNSA. The CDR3 spells CASSPRRDQPQHF. The CDR3 DNA follows: TGTGCCAGCAGCCCTAGGAGAGATCAGCCCCAGCATTTT.

This clonotype was counted at least ten times. The V and J genes are TRBV18 and TRBJ2-1, with TRBD1 matching over 9 bases. J lost 6 bases, V lost 3 bases, and 6 bases had no gene match. This CDR3 is built from 15 residues. In germline, CDR1 is KGHSH, CDR2 LQKENI. CDR3 in DNA: TGTGCCAGCTCACCCGGGACAGGGACGTTCAATGAGCAGTTCTTC. Protein sequence: CASSPGTGTFNEQFF.

CDR3 in DNA: TGTGCCATCCCGGGTGGTGGGGGCTACAATGAGCAGTTCTTC. This translates into CAIPGGGGYNEQFF. The rearrangement uses TRBV28 and TRBJ2-1; D is perhaps TRBD1 or TRBD2 (5 bases each). Per germline, CDR1 MDHEN and CDR2 SYDVKM. V lost 10 bases, J lost 3 bases, and 16 bases lay in between. There are 14 residues in the CDR3.

This clonotype was seen many times. The chain joins TRBV24-1 to TRBJ2-2; a possible D gene is TRBD2 (5 bases). Between the trimmed V and J ends, which lost 9 bases and 2 bases, there was a span of 15 bases. There are 15 residues in the CDR3. Germline V gives CDR1 KGHDR, CDR2 SFDVKD. CDR3 sequence: CATGGGRRNTGELFF. The CDR3 DNA reads as TGTGCCACCGGAGGCGGCAGGAGAAACACCGGGGAGCTGTTTTTT.

This clonotype was detected a few times. The V and J genes are TRBV18 and TRBJ2-1; 8 nucleotides align to TRBD2. This CDR3 region has 16 residues. Germline V gene sequence: CDR1 KGHSH, CDR2 LQKENI. The junction had 4 bases not matched to a gene; V was cut back by 3 bases and J by 0 bases. The DNA of the CDR3 is TGTGCCAGCTCACCGGGGACTAGGAGCTCCTACAATGAGCAGTTCTTC. As protein: CASSPGTRSSYNEQFF.

This clonotype was observed at least ten times. The chain employs TRBV6-5 and TRBJ1-2, with D uncertain. The CDR3 totals 15 residues. The germline V gene encodes CDR1 MNHEY and CDR2 SVGAGI. Deletions cut 1 base from V and 2 bases from J, with 11 bases between. The CDR3 spells CASSYLAAGNYGYTF. The CDR3 coding sequence is TGTGCCAGCAGTTACTTAGCCGCAGGCAACTATGGCTACACCTTC.

This clonotype was observed at least ten times. The chain links TRBV4-1 to TRBJ2-1; 10 bases match TRBD1. Trimming removed 0 bases from V and 14 bases from J; junction bases left unmatched: 7. CDR3 length equals 14 residues. Looked up from germline, CDR1 is MGHRA and CDR2 is YSYEKL. The CDR3 sequence is CASSQEGGTGAEFF. CDR3 sequence (DNA): TGCGCCAGCAGCCAAGAAGGAGGGACAGGGGCGGAGTTCTTC.

At least ten counts were recorded for this clonotype. The chain couples TRBV29-1 to TRBJ2-3; D is unresolved. This CDR3 has 12 residues. Trimming pared 4 bases from V and 2 bases from J, leaving 7 bases between. The germline V gene has CDR1 SQVTM and CDR2 ANQGSEA. The CDR3 is CSVAGFTDTQYF. Written as DNA, the CDR3 is TGCAGCGTTGCGGGTTTCACAGATACGCAGTATTTT.

At least ten counts were recorded for this clonotype. The DNA of the CDR3 is TGCGCCAGCAGCGAGACAGTTCTAGCTAACTATGGCTACACCTTC. Its translation: CASSETVLANYGYTF. This chain uses TRBV5-1 with TRBJ1-2; weak D call: TRBD1 (5 bases). This CDR3 comprises 15 residues. The germline V gene has CDR1 SGHRS and CDR2 YFSETQ. V was clipped by 4 bases and J by 0 bases, with 13 bases between them.

This clonotype was observed many times. The rearrangement uses TRBV9 and TRBJ2-5; weak D call: TRBD2 (6 bases). The CDR3 is made up of 15 amino acids. The V and J ends lost 1 base and 3 bases respectively, with 13 bases between them. Per germline, CDR1 SGDLS and CDR2 YYNGEE. The CDR3, as DNA: TGTGCCAGCAGCGTAAGGAGGGGAAGGGAAGAGACCCAGTACTTC. As protein: CASSVRRGREETQYF.

This clonotype was counted ten times or more. The chain links TRBV14 to TRBJ2-5; 9 bases map to TRBD2. V was clipped by 7 bases and J by 8 bases; unmatched bases: 5. The CDR3 length is 12 residues. Germline values: CDR1 SGHDN, CDR2 FVKESK. The CDR3 nucleotides are TGTGCCAGCACTAGCGGGACCTCTACCCAGTACTTC. This codes for CASTSGTSTQYF.

This clonotype has at least ten counts. The V and J genes are TRBV5-1 and TRBJ2-1; TRBD2 matches 10 bases. Germline CDR1 SGHRS, CDR2 YFSETQ. The CDR3 is made up of 15 amino acids. With V trimmed by 5 bases and J by 3 bases, 5 bases remained unmatched. CDR3 nucleotide sequence: TGCGCCAGCAGTCGGACTAGCGGACGCTACAATGAGCAGTTCTTC. Its translation: CASSRTSGRYNEQFF.